One sample yielded the 3 T cell receptor beta chains listed below, sequenced in a study of T cell responses to AZD1222 COVID-19 vaccine. The assay was immunoSEQ multiplex PCR, and TCRdb's table has in-frame clones only and misses some. Among some 130,000 clones listed, roughly 93% were seen once. Material: peripheral blood, obtained 28 days after the second AZD1222 dose. These receptors originate from an adult who received the AZD1222 COVID-19 vaccine.

The V and J genes are TRBV7-3 and TRBJ2-7; TRBD2 aligns across 12 bases. There are 15 residues in the CDR3. V lost 5 bases, J lost 3 bases, and 5 bases stayed unmatched. CDR1 is SGHTA and CDR2 is FQGTGA in the germline V gene. CDR3 DNA sequence: TGTGCCAGCAGCATTCTAGCGGGAGGGAACTACGAGCAGTACTTC. Amino acids: CASSILAGGNYEQYF.

This clone was counted only a few times. The V gene is TRBV6-5, the J gene TRBJ2-2; D gene unclear. The CDR3 loop spans 12 amino acids. From germline, CDR1 is MNHEY and CDR2 SVGAGI. V lost 8 bases to trimming and J lost 5 bases, with 9 bases between them. The CDR3 protein is CASCLGTGELFF. CDR3 DNA: TGTGCCAGCTGTCTGGGAACCGGGGAGCTGTTTTTT.

The rearrangement uses TRBV24-1 and TRBJ2-3; D may be TRBD2 (6 bases). The V gene's germline CDR1 is KGHDR and CDR2 SFDVKD. Deletions cut 7 bases from V and 4 bases from J, with 29 bases between. The CDR3 is 19 amino acids. The DNA of the CDR3 is TGTGCCACCAGCACAAGGAGGCTAGACGGTAGGGGAGGACCAGATACGCAGTATTTT. It translates to CATSTRRLDGRGGPDTQYF.